One and the same sample provided the 27 T cell receptor beta chains below, sequenced in a study of PD-1 blockade in classical Hodgkin lymphoma. Each patient experienced a relapse that followed autologous stem cell transplantation, and brentuximab vedotin exposure varied. The assay was immunoSEQ multiplex PCR, and TCRdb's table has in-frame clones only and misses some. The sample lists about 34,000 clones, over 60% seen once, with roughly 16% in the top ten. This specimen was peripheral blood mononuclear cells (PBMCs), taken before the second cycle of nivolumab. Receptors were obtained from a human donor with classical Hodgkin lymphoma.

This clone was observed once. Here the CDR3 DNA reads TGTGCCAGCAGCCCCGACGGCATGTTTGGAAACACCATATATTTT. Its translation is CASSPDGMFGNTIYF. The V call is TRBV14, the J call TRBJ1-3; D not resolved. Trimming shortened V by 4 bases and J by 3 bases, and 13 bases separated the two germline ends. Germline lookup yields CDR1 SGHDN and CDR2 FVKESK. The CDR3 totals 15 residues.

The V gene is TRBV7-9, the J gene TRBJ2-3; D is ambiguous. Trimming removed 4 bases from V and 3 bases from J, with 14 bases in between. Germline lookup yields CDR1 SEHNR and CDR2 FQNEAQ (reference sequence). The CDR3 is 15 residues long. Written as DNA, the CDR3 is TGTGCCAGCAGCTGGACCGCCCGTGGGACAGATACGCAGTATTTT. Translated, it gives CASSWTARGTDTQYF.

The CDR3 DNA follows: TGTGCCAGCAGCACTCCGGGGCAGCCCCAGCATTTT. Protein product: CASSTPGQPQHF. The gene calls are TRBV7-2 and TRBJ1-5; D is unresolved. V dropped 5 bases and J dropped 7 bases, with 9 bases sitting between them. This CDR3 has 12 residues. The germline V gene has CDR1 SGHTA and CDR2 FQGNSA. The variable domain in full, completed from reference TRBV7-2 and TRBJ1-5, reads GAGVSQSPSNKVTEKGKDVELRCDPISGHTALYWYRQSLGQGLEFLIYFQGNSAPDKSGLPSDRFSAERTGGSVSTLTIQRTQQEDSAVYLCASSTPGQPQHFGDGTRLSIL.

V usage is TRBV5-6 and J usage is TRBJ2-3; 9 bases are shared with TRBD2. Trimming took 0 bases from V and 6 from J; bases not matched to a gene: 5. Germline V gives CDR1 SGHDT, CDR2 YYEEEE. There are 15 residues in the CDR3. The CDR3 spells CASSLASGVPDTQYF. In DNA form, the CDR3 reads TGTGCCAGCAGCTTGGCTAGCGGGGTCCCTGATACGCAGTATTTT. Together with reference TRBV5-6 and TRBJ2-3, the CDR3 gives the full variable domain: DAGVTQSPTHLIKTRGQQVTLRCSPKSGHDTVSWYQQALGQGPQFIFQYYEEEERQRGNFPDRFSGHQFPNYSSELNVNALLLGDSALYLCASSLASGVPDTQYFGPGTRLTVL.

The rearrangement joins TRBV5-4 to TRBJ2-7; D unresolved. The CDR3 covers 16 residues. Germline loops: CDR1 SGHNT, CDR2 YYREEE (reference sequence). V was pared by 4 bases and J by 2 bases, with 19 bases between. CDR3 sequence: CASSVSVKQSPYEQYF. CDR3 in DNA: TGTGCCAGCAGCGTATCGGTGAAACAGAGCCCCTACGAGCAGTACTTC.

V is TRBV2 and J is TRBJ1-3, with a possible D match to TRBD1 (6 bases). CDR3 length: 15 amino acids. Deletions cut 6 bases from V and 0 bases from J, with 12 bases between. Germline V CDR1 and CDR2: SNHLY, FYNNEI. CDR3 amino acids: CASSVDRSSGNTIYF. The CDR3 region has the DNA TGTGCCAGCAGCGTGGACAGATCCTCTGGAAACACCATATATTTT.

This clone was seen a handful of times. The chain joins TRBV4-3 to TRBJ2-2, with D tentatively TRBD1 (6 bases). The CDR3 loop spans 14 amino acids. Germline V lookup: CDR1 LGHNA, CDR2 YSLEER. V was trimmed by 0 bases and J by 7 bases, leaving 9 bases between them. In DNA, the CDR3 is TGCGCCAGCAGCCAAGATAGGGGGAACGGGGAGCTGTTTTTT. Protein product: CASSQDRGNGELFF.

This clone has just a few counts. The chain carries TRBV5-5 and TRBJ1-5, with no clear D. The V end was cut by 0 bases, the J end by 7 bases, with 14 bases between. The CDR3 has 15 residues. CDR1 and CDR2 from the germline V gene are SGHKS and YYEKEE (reference sequence). CDR3 sequence (DNA): TGTGCCAGCAGCTTGGACACATCAATCGGCCAGCCCCAGCATTTT. Amino acid sequence: CASSLDTSIGQPQHF.

The CDR3 protein is CASSPGGLGNTIYF. CDR3 DNA sequence: TGTGCCAGCTCACCAGGTGGACTTGGGAACACCATATATTTT. The J gene is TRBJ1-3, the V gene TRBV18; D uncertain. The V and J ends lost 2 bases and 7 bases respectively, with 12 bases between them. Germline V gene data show CDR1 as KGHSH and CDR2 as LQKENI. CDR3 length: 14 amino acids.

This chain connects TRBV7-2 to TRBJ2-7; possible D gene TRBD1, 5 bases. Trimming pared 0 bases from V and 2 bases from J, leaving 11 bases between. Germline-derived CDR1 and CDR2 are SGHTA and FQGNSA. The CDR3 totals 15 residues. CDR3 in DNA: TGTGCCAGCAGCTTAGCATGGGGCCCTACCTACGAGCAGTACTTC. Its protein product is CASSLAWGPTYEQYF.

This clone was picked up a small number of times. The V gene is TRBV7-2, the J gene TRBJ2-7, with 13 nucleotides matching TRBD2. Unmatched junction bases numbered 7, after V lost 4 bases and J lost 4 bases. The germline V gene has CDR1 SGHTA and CDR2 FQGNSA. The CDR3 has 16 amino acids. CDR3 nucleotide sequence: TGTGCCAGCAGCTCTGAGGGGACTAGCGGGGTGTACGAGCAGTACTTC. This sequence encodes CASSSEGTSGVYEQYF.

Only one count was recorded for this clone. The chain employs TRBV5-6 and TRBJ2-7, with 8 nucleotides matching TRBD1. V lost 4 bases, J lost 0 bases, and 3 bases stayed unmatched. This CDR3 contains 14 residues. Germline loops: CDR1 SGHDT, CDR2 YYEEEE. The CDR3 DNA follows: TGTGCCAGCAGCCGGGACAGGTACTCCTACGAGCAGTACTTC. Protein product: CASSRDRYSYEQYF. The complete variable domain, with remaining parts taken from reference TRBV5-6 and TRBJ2-7, reads DAGVTQSPTHLIKTRGQQVTLRCSPKSGHDTVSWYQQALGQGPQFIFQYYEEEERQRGNFPDRFSGHQFPNYSSELNVNALLLGDSALYLCASSRDRYSYEQYFGPGTRLTVT.

This chain connects TRBV6-5 to TRBJ2-4; D may match TRBD1 or TRBD2 (5 bases each). V dropped 5 bases and J dropped 9 bases, with 17 bases sitting between them. The CDR3 length is 14 residues. The germline V gene has CDR1 MNHEY and CDR2 SVGAGI. CDR3: CASSLLRGEGIQYF. In nucleotides, the CDR3 is TGTGCCAGCAGTCTTCTAAGGGGTGAGGGCATTCAGTACTTC.

This clone was counted once. J is TRBJ2-7 and V is TRBV23-1, with D possibly TRBD1 on 7 matching bases. TRBV23-1 is labeled an ORF, and its function is uncertain. The V end lost 3 bases, the J end lost 3 bases, and 27 bases lay between the germline ends. This CDR3 contains 19 residues. In DNA, the CDR3 is TGCGCCAGCAGTCACCCTCAAGAGGGGGGAGACAGGGCGATCTACGAGCAGTACTTC. It encodes CASSHPQEGGDRAIYEQYF.

This rearrangement joins TRBV4-1 to TRBJ2-7; D remains unclear. The germline V gene encodes CDR1 MGHRA and CDR2 YSYEKL. The ends were cut back, 5 bases at V and 4 bases at J, with 21 bases in the middle. This CDR3 comprises 16 residues. The CDR3 DNA follows: TGCGCCAGCAGCGTCACTCGAGTGGGATATTTATACGAGCAGTACTTC. Residues: CASSVTRVGYLYEQYF.

The CDR3 DNA sequence: TGTGCCAGCAGCCCGACCTTAATAGGCACTGAAGCTTTCTTT. This translates into CASSPTLIGTEAFF. This sequence joins TRBV7-2 and TRBJ1-1; D call uncertain. This CDR3 contains 14 residues. Trimming removed 5 bases at V and 4 bases at J, with 14 bases between. CDR1 SGHTA and CDR2 FQGNSA come from the germline V gene.

This clone was found once. In nucleotides, the CDR3 is TGTGCCAGCAGCTTGGCCGCTACGGCCAATAGCAATCAGCCCCAGCATTTT. This encodes CASSLAATANSNQPQHF. This sequence joins TRBV5-6 and TRBJ1-5; no firm D call. With 0 bases removed from V and 0 bases from J, the gap between germline ends came to 13 bases. The CDR3 sequence is 17 residues long. Germline V CDR1 and CDR2: SGHDT, YYEEEE. Complete variable domain (other parts from reference TRBV5-6 and TRBJ1-5): DAGVTQSPTHLIKTRGQQVTLRCSPKSGHDTVSWYQQALGQGPQFIFQYYEEEERQRGNFPDRFSGHQFPNYSSELNVNALLLGDSALYLCASSLAATANSNQPQHFGDGTRLSIL.

The genes are TRBV7-9 and TRBJ2-5; no clear D gene. CDR1 is SEHNR, CDR2 FQNEAQ, per germline (reference sequence). The CDR3 has 11 amino acids. V was shortened by 2 bases and J by 5 bases, with 3 bases between the two germline ends. CDR3: CASSLMETQYF. Here the CDR3 DNA reads TGTGCCAGCAGCTTAATGGAGACCCAGTACTTC.

The chain combines TRBV11-2 with TRBJ2-1, with D maybe TRBD1 (5 bases). There are 15 residues in the CDR3. Germline V gene lookup returns CDR1 SGHAT and CDR2 FQNNGV. The germline V and J ends were trimmed by 6 bases and 3 bases, with 15 bases remaining between them. This chain's CDR3 is CASSFSPDNYNEQFF. The CDR3 nucleotides read TGTGCCAGCAGTTTTTCCCCGGACAACTACAATGAGCAGTTCTTC.

The J gene is TRBJ2-5, the V gene TRBV14, with 11 positions matching TRBD2. In germline, CDR1 is SGHDN, CDR2 FVKESK. The CDR3 is 20 amino acids. The trim removed 4 bases at V and 4 bases at J, leaving 20 bases unmatched. The CDR3 loop is CASSLPLKASGGIKRETQYF. For the CDR3, the DNA is TGTGCCAGCAGCCTCCCCTTAAAGGCTAGCGGGGGGATAAAGAGAGAGACCCAGTACTTC.

The V gene is TRBV10-3, the J gene TRBJ1-2; TRBD1 matches 7 bases. This CDR3 has 15 residues. From germline, CDR1 is ENHRY and CDR2 SYGVKD. The junction had 13 bases not matched to a gene; V was cut back by 4 bases and J by 8 bases. The DNA of the CDR3 is TGTGCCATCAGTGGGGGGGACAGCGGTTCTATGGGCTACACCTTC. Protein: CAISGGDSGSMGYTF.

This clone was recorded a few times. The chain carries TRBV5-1 and TRBJ1-2, with D perhaps matching TRBD1 (5 bases). Trimming pared 3 bases from V and 2 bases from J, leaving 11 bases between. The CDR3 is made up of 14 amino acids. Germline V gives CDR1 SGHRS, CDR2 YFSETQ. CDR3 region: CASSSRTQNYGYTF. CDR3 coding DNA: TGCGCCAGCAGCTCTCGGACACAGAACTATGGCTACACCTTC.

This clone was detected only once. This chain links TRBV6-5 with TRBJ1-1; D is perhaps TRBD1 (6 bases). This CDR3 has 14 residues. V lost 2 bases, J lost 4 bases, and 11 bases lay in between. Germline values: CDR1 MNHEY, CDR2 SVGAGI. CDR3 loop: CASSYARGATEAFF. The CDR3, as DNA: TGTGCCAGCAGTTACGCCAGGGGCGCCACTGAAGCTTTCTTT.

The J gene is TRBJ1-1, the V gene TRBV5-1, with D unclear. CDR1 and CDR2 from the germline V gene are SGHRS and YFSETQ. Trimming pared 0 bases from V and 1 base from J, leaving 10 bases between. The CDR3 is made up of 15 amino acids. CDR3 DNA sequence: TGCGCCAGCAGCTTGGCTGGACTTGCGAACACTGAAGCTTTCTTT. The encoded protein is CASSLAGLANTEAFF.

The chain links TRBV30 to TRBJ1-6, with TRBD1 matching 12 bases. Trimming took 0 bases from V and 14 from J; bases not matched to a gene: 8. Germline V lookup: CDR1 GTSNPN, CDR2 SVGIG (reference sequence). The CDR3 consists of 15 residues. CDR3 protein: CAWSVRDRGRTALHF. CDR3 sequence (DNA): TGTGCCTGGAGTGTACGGGACAGGGGGCGCACAGCCCTCCACTTT. The full variable domain, with the rest looked up from reference TRBV30 and TRBJ1-6, is SQTIHQWPATLVQPVGSPLSLECTVEGTSNPNLYWYRQAAGRGLQLLFYSVGIGQISSEVPQNLSASRPQDRQFILSSKKLLLSDSGFYLCAWSVRDRGRTALHFGNGTRLTVT.

The V call is TRBV2, the J call TRBJ1-5; weak D call: TRBD1 (6 bases). The CDR3 has 18 residues. Germline loops: CDR1 SNHLY, CDR2 FYNNEI. V lost 5 bases and J 0 bases, leaving 20 bases between the germline ends. The CDR3 bases are TGTGCCAGCAGTCGGCCGGGGGCCCCTCCTTATAGCAATCAGCCCCAGCATTTT. Its protein is CASSRPGAPPYSNQPQHF. Based on the CDR3 plus reference TRBV2 and TRBJ1-5, the full variable domain is EPEVTQTPSHQVTQMGQEVILRCVPISNHLYFYWYRQILGQKVEFLVSFYNNEISEKSEIFDDQFSVERPDGSNFTLKIRSTKLEDSAMYFCASSRPGAPPYSNQPQHFGDGTRLSIL.

The chain carries TRBV7-6 and TRBJ2-2; tentative D call: TRBD1 (5 bases). Germline CDR1 is SGHVS and CDR2 is FNYEAQ. The CDR3 sequence is 16 residues long. V lost 5 bases and J lost 0, with 13 bases in between. Written as DNA, the CDR3 is TGTGCCAGCAGCAAAAGACAGCTATCGAACACCGGGGAGCTGTTTTTT. Translation gives CASSKRQLSNTGELFF.